The 7 T cell receptor beta chains below were found in one sample sequenced in a study of T cell responses to AZD1222 COVID-19 vaccine. The assay was immunoSEQ multiplex PCR, and TCRdb's table has in-frame clones only and misses some. This table has over 55,000 clones, about 80% appearing once. The source material was peripheral blood, sampled 28 days after the second AZD1222 dose. All receptors derive from an adult who received the AZD1222 COVID-19 vaccine.

This chain uses TRBV2 with TRBJ2-1, with TRBD2 identical over 14 bases. CDR1 and CDR2 from the germline V gene are SNHLY and FYNNEI. The CDR3 is made up of 18 amino acids. The V segment lost 10 bases and the J segment 0 bases; nucleotides outside the gene matches: 11. The CDR3 DNA is TGTGCCATCCCAGGGACTAGCGGGGGACTAAGCTCCTACAATGAGCAGTTCTTC. Translation: CAIPGTSGGLSSYNEQFF.

This clone has just a few counts. The rearrangement links TRBV10-1 to TRBJ2-1, with 10 positions matching TRBD2. The CDR3 sequence is 14 residues long. V was pared by 6 bases and J by 7 bases, with 6 bases of the junction left unmatched. Germline-derived CDR1 and CDR2 are WNHNN and SYGVQD (reference sequence). CDR3 loop: CASSTSGVENEQFF. CDR3 nucleotides: TGCGCCAGCAGCACTAGCGGGGTAGAAAATGAGCAGTTCTTC.

This chain links TRBV5-4 with TRBJ1-1; 7 nucleotides agree with TRBD1. V shed 1 base, J shed 4 bases, and the junction held 4 bases outside the gene matches. CDR1 and CDR2 from the germline V gene are SGHNT and YYREEE (reference sequence). This CDR3 is 14 amino acids long. CDR3 sequence: CASSLTGVVTEAFF. As DNA, the CDR3 is TGTGCCAGCAGCTTGACAGGGGTGGTCACTGAAGCTTTCTTT.

The chain employs TRBV12-3 or TRBV12-4 and TRBJ2-1; D is tentatively TRBD1 or TRBD2 (5 bases each). With 8 bases removed from V and 3 bases from J, the gap between germline ends came to 11 bases. This CDR3 contains 13 residues. The CDR3 is CASGGWGYNEQFF. DNA for the CDR3: TGTGCCAGCGGGGGATGGGGCTACAATGAGCAGTTCTTC.

The V call is TRBV5-8, the J call TRBJ1-5; D is uncertain. The V gene's germline CDR1 is SGHTS and CDR2 YDEGEE. The V and J ends lost 6 bases and 0 bases respectively, with 7 bases between them. The CDR3 spans 13 residues. CDR3 residues: CASNRGSNQPQHF. Written as DNA, the CDR3 is TGTGCCAGCAACCGGGGTAGCAATCAGCCCCAGCATTTT.

The rearrangement joins TRBV11-2 to TRBJ1-4, with D possibly TRBD1 on 5 matching bases. This CDR3 spans 15 amino acids. Trimming shortened V by 2 bases and J by 7 bases, and 14 bases separated the two germline ends. The germline V gene encodes CDR1 SGHAT and CDR2 FQNNGV. CDR3 loop: CASSLFGAGVEKLFF. CDR3 bases: TGTGCCAGCAGCTTATTTGGGGCTGGGGTTGAAAAACTGTTTTTT.

This rearrangement joins TRBV5-1 to TRBJ2-2, with D possibly matching TRBD1 (5 bases). The CDR3 has 13 amino acids. V was shortened by 2 bases and J by 6 bases, with 8 bases between the two germline ends. In germline, CDR1 is SGHRS, CDR2 YFSETQ. CDR3 sequence: CASSLQVAGELFF. DNA for the CDR3: TGCGCCAGCAGCTTACAGGTGGCCGGGGAGCTGTTTTTT. Supplemented by reference TRBV5-1 and TRBJ2-2, the full variable domain reads KAGVTQTPRYLIKTRGQQVTLSCSPISGHRSVSWYQQTPGQGLQFLFEYFSETQRNKGNFPGRFSGRQFSNSRSEMNVSTLELGDSALYLCASSLQVAGELFFGEGSRLTVL.